Below are 6 T cell receptor beta chains sequenced from a single sample in a study of shared clonotypes between healthy human individuals. Using immunoSEQ multiplex PCR, the repertoire was profiled, and TCRdb retains in-frame clones only, with some absent. The sample lists roughly 1,000,000 clones, more than 75% occurring once. The sample was memory CD4+ T cells from PBMCs. Subset reported: CD45RA-negative fraction. Source of these receptors: a man between 18 and 35 years old in good health. Some clones in this sample may be carry-over from other donors' samples.

This chain links TRBV7-8 with TRBJ2-1; possible D gene TRBD1, 5 bases. The CDR3 runs to 14 residues. Trimming stripped 3 bases from V and 7 bases from J, with 13 bases between. Germline V gene sequence: CDR1 SGHVS, CDR2 FQNEAQ. CDR3 DNA sequence: TGTGCCAGCAGCTTGGGCCACGCAGGGAATGAGCAGTTCTTC. This encodes CASSLGHAGNEQFF. Filled out from reference TRBV7-8 and TRBJ2-1, the complete variable domain reads GAGVSQSPRYKVAKRGQDVALRCDPISGHVSLFWYQQALGQGPEFLTYFQNEAQLDKSGLPSDRFFAERPEGSVSTLKIQRTQQEDSAVYLCASSLGHAGNEQFFGPGTRLTVL.

Notes on this clone: This sequence may be a read error, since a much larger clone differs from it by one base. This rearrangement joins TRBV2 to TRBJ2-7; D gene uncertain. Germline lookup yields CDR1 SNHLY and CDR2 FYNNEI. The CDR3 sequence is 11 residues long. Trimming pared 5 bases from V and 2 bases from J, leaving 4 bases between. DNA of the CDR3: TGTGCCAGCAGTAACACCTACGAGCAGTACTTC. Translation gives CASSNTYEQYF.

J is TRBJ2-2 and V is TRBV7-2; D is unclear. Trimming took 2 bases from V and 0 from J, leaving 16 bases between them. Germline V lookup: CDR1 SGHTA, CDR2 FQGNSA. The CDR3 runs to 18 residues. The CDR3 loop reads CASSLRVPSVTNTGELFF. The CDR3 coding sequence is TGTGCCAGCAGCTTAAGAGTTCCAAGCGTTACGAACACCGGGGAGCTGTTTTTT.

This clone was counted a single time. V is TRBV27 and J is TRBJ1-5; D might be TRBD1 (6 bases). Trimming stripped 1 base from V and 6 bases from J, with 13 bases between. CDR1 MNHEY and CDR2 SMNVEV come from the germline V gene (reference sequence). The CDR3 extends over 15 amino acids. CDR3 nucleotides: TGTGCCAGCAGTTTATTTTCCAGGGGCGGTCAGCCCCAGCATTTT. This gives the protein CASSLFSRGGQPQHF.

The chain employs TRBV6-6 and TRBJ1-3, with TRBD1 as a possible D gene (6 bases). The CDR3 covers 14 residues. V lost 10 bases and J 2 bases, leaving 15 bases between the germline ends. Germline V CDR1 and CDR2: MNHNY, SVGAGI (reference sequence). The CDR3 DNA follows: TGTGCCACCTTACAGGGACTCCCTGGAAACACCATATATTTT. Its protein product is CATLQGLPGNTIYF.

The chain carries TRBV6-6 and TRBJ1-2; 7 bases align to TRBD1. CDR3 length: 12 amino acids. CDR1 MNHNY and CDR2 SVGAGI come from the germline V gene (reference sequence). Trimming at V came to 6 bases and at J to 10 bases, leaving 8 bases not matched to a gene. CDR3 protein: CASRTGLFYYTF. CDR3 coding DNA: TGTGCCAGCAGGACAGGGCTTTTTTACTACACCTTC.